This T cell receptor (beta chain) was profiled in a study of T-cell reconstitution after alpha-beta-depleted transplantation in children. Whole-study findings and limits: Some patients owed their high day-60 TCRbeta diversity to surviving recipient T cells and thymic progenitors. Among T cells one year after transplant, newly produced cells accounted for most counts and diversity. It was reported that alpha-beta T cells came from several hundred expanded graft clones (about two months after transplant).

Unique molecular identifiers were incorporated during preparation of the TCRbeta library. TCRdb re-called the PCR reads through MiXCR, storing one row per CDR3 protein. The sample carries under 100,000 distinct CDR3 sequences, around a sixth recorded once. On this clonotype itself: The antigen is undetermined.

Germline assignment: CDR1 LNHNV and CDR2 YYDKDF (reference sequence). The V end lost 0 bases, the J end lost 2 bases, and 11 bases lay between the germline ends. This CDR3 region has 15 residues. The source was PBMCs, mostly from graft donor cells, collected 180 days after TCRalphabeta/CD19-depleted stem cell transplant. The source is a male patient under 10 years old who had a stem cell transplant for acute lymphoblastic leukemia, so the T cells may come from the graft donor. This rearrangement joins TRBV15 to TRBJ2-7, with D uncertain. The CDR3 region has the DNA TGTGCCACCAGCAGAGATCGTGGCGGCACCTACGAGCAGTACTTC. Translation gives CATSRDRGGTYEQYF.